This T cell receptor beta chain was recorded in a study of T cells in Graves' hyperthyroidism and ophthalmopathy. The TCR beta CDR3 regions underwent amplification using RNA transcripts as the source. A first-round RT-PCR of the TCR CDR3 used the HTBI primer set. TCRdb re-called the multiplex PCR reads through MiXCR, storing one row per CDR3 protein. The repertoire consists of around 340,000 distinct CDR3 sequences, with 15% to 20% occurring once and the leading ten covering roughly a sixth. In its sample, this clonotype was seen many times. Its antigen is not known. Study-wide points: Blood also carried most thyroid clonotypes expanded above 0.001.

Material for sequencing was blood. This sequence originates from a woman in her 40s with Graves' ophthalmopathy.

The CDR3 reads CASSWKTGLIGYTF. Written as DNA, the CDR3 is TGTGCCAGCAGCTGGAAGACAGGGCTGATTGGCTACACCTTC. The chain employs TRBV7-2 and TRBJ1-2, with 7 bases aligning to TRBD1. CDR3 length equals 14 residues. Losses at the gene ends were 4 bases for V and 7 bases for J; bases not matched to a gene: 9. Per germline, CDR1 SGHTA and CDR2 FQGNSA.